These 26 T cell receptor beta chains share one sample of origin, sequenced in a study of T cells after yellow fever vaccination (dated by TCRdb to about 2019). Explained via the paper, the treatment or condition label denotes: live attenuated yellow fever vaccine strain. Library preparation employed 5' RACE. The instrument given in TCRdb is Illumina NovaSeq 6000. TCRdb's own reprocessing of the public reads used fastp at Q25 and MiXCR and kept productive beta chains. Each entry is one CDR3 protein sequence, shown with its most common DNA and genes. This sample has a few hundred thousand distinct CDR3 sequences in its table, and around 20% of those were observed once. The ten largest clones represent roughly 19% of the sample. Material: PBMCs, obtained before the yellow fever booster vaccination. These receptors originate from a young man who received the YFV17D yellow fever vaccine.

This chain links TRBV20-1 with TRBJ2-3; 9 bases are shared with TRBD2. Germline values: CDR1 DFQATT, CDR2 SNEGSKA (reference sequence). The J segment lost 5 bases and the V segment lost 6 bases, leaving 9 bases of the junction unmatched. The CDR3 consists of 14 residues. CDR3 sequence reads: CSASVPAGGDTQYF. CDR3 in DNA: TGCAGTGCAAGCGTGCCAGCGGGGGGAGATACGCAGTATTTT.

This chain connects TRBV10-3 to TRBJ2-1; 8 bases are shared with TRBD1. Germline values: CDR1 ENHRY, CDR2 SYGVKD. V was pared by 6 bases and J by 4 bases, with 5 bases of the junction left unmatched. The CDR3 consists of 14 residues. In DNA, the CDR3 is TGTGCCATCAGGGACAGGGATTCGTACAATGAGCAGTTCTTC. This sequence encodes CAIRDRDSYNEQFF.

The chain combines TRBV7-6 with TRBJ1-1; no definite D call. V was pared by 1 base and J by 3 bases, with 9 bases between. The CDR3 runs 14 residues. The germline V gene encodes CDR1 SGHVS and CDR2 FNYEAQ. The CDR3, as DNA: TGTGCCAGCAGCTTAGGGTGGGGAGACACTGAAGCTTTCTTT. This gives the protein CASSLGWGDTEAFF.

This clonotype came up a few times. This chain joins TRBV5-5 and TRBJ2-7, with D perhaps matching TRBD1 (5 bases). Germline values: CDR1 SGHKS, CDR2 YYEKEE (reference sequence). This CDR3 contains 15 residues. Trimming pared 1 base from V and 4 bases from J, leaving 15 bases between. CDR3 coding DNA: TGTGCCAGCAGCTTGTGGGGTCAGGGCGGTTACGAGCAGTACTTC. This codes for CASSLWGQGGYEQYF.

This clonotype showed up just a few times. The chain links TRBV12-3 or TRBV12-4 to TRBJ1-2, with 8 bases aligning to TRBD1. V gave up 5 bases and J gave up 1 base; unmatched junction bases: 18. CDR3 length: 19 amino acids. The CDR3 nucleotides are TGTGCCAGCAGTGGAATCCGGTTGGGACAGGATATACTTAACTATGGCTACACCTTC. This gives the protein CASSGIRLGQDILNYGYTF.

This chain uses TRBV20-1 with TRBJ2-3; weak D call: TRBD1 (5 bases). CDR3 size: 11 residues. V lost 7 bases and J lost 0, with 5 bases in between. Germline CDR1 reads DFQATT; CDR2 reads SNEGSKA (reference sequence). The DNA of the CDR3 is TGCAGTGGGACAAGCACAGATACGCAGTATTTT. Its protein product is CSGTSTDTQYF.

This rearrangement joins TRBV12-3 or TRBV12-4 to TRBJ2-7; no reliable D call. The CDR3 extends over 13 amino acids. V was clipped by 5 bases and J by 3 bases, with 11 bases between them. In nucleotides, the CDR3 is TGTGCCAGCAGTCTGACCCCGAACTACGAGCAGTACTTC. It codes for CASSLTPNYEQYF.

The rearrangement links TRBV27 to TRBJ2-3, with TRBD2 identical over 15 bases. The CDR3 sequence is 14 residues long. Germline lookup yields CDR1 MNHEY and CDR2 SMNVEV (reference sequence). The V segment lost 8 bases and the J segment 4 bases; nucleotides outside the gene matches: 1. CDR3 nucleotide sequence: TGTGCCAGCGGACTAGCGGGGGGGCCAGATACGCAGTATTTT. Amino acid sequence: CASGLAGGPDTQYF.

This clonotype has a handful of counts. The gene calls are TRBV18 and TRBJ2-6; maybe TRBD2 (5 bases). This CDR3 region has 17 residues. The V and J ends lost 3 bases and 2 bases respectively, with 14 bases between them. The germline gives CDR1 KGHSH, CDR2 LQKENI. CDR3 nucleotide sequence: TGTGCCAGCTCACCTCTAGCCTCCGGGGCTGGGGCCAACGTCCTGACTTTC. Protein sequence: CASSPLASGAGANVLTF.

The chain recombines TRBV20-1 with TRBJ2-1, with no clear D. The CDR3 runs to 8 residues. Trimming stripped 6 bases from V and 12 bases from J, with 6 bases between. CDR1 and CDR2 from the germline V gene are DFQATT and SNEGSKA (reference sequence). This CDR3 reads CSASLQFF. Written as DNA, the CDR3 is TGCAGTGCCTCGCTGCAGTTCTTC.

This clonotype came up many times. This chain connects TRBV30 to TRBJ2-7; TRBD2 is a possible D gene (5 bases). This CDR3 is 15 amino acids long. Germline V gives CDR1 GTSNPN, CDR2 SVGIG (reference sequence). Trimming took 1 base from V and 6 from J, leaving 19 bases between them. The CDR3: CAWSEPWEYRVEQYF. The CDR3 coding sequence is TGTGCCTGGAGTGAGCCTTGGGAGTACAGAGTCGAGCAGTACTTC.

This clonotype was counted a few times. CDR3 coding DNA: TGCAGTGCTAGAGATACCGGGACAGCCGGGGATCAGCCCCAGCATTTT. Residues: CSARDTGTAGDQPQHF. The rearrangement links TRBV20-1 to TRBJ1-5; 7 bases align to TRBD1. Germline CDR1 and CDR2: DFQATT and SNEGSKA (reference sequence). This CDR3 comprises 16 residues. Trimming took 0 bases from V and 5 from J; bases not matched to a gene: 10.

This clonotype has just a few counts. The chain is built from TRBV4-2 and TRBJ1-4, with D maybe TRBD1 (6 bases). CDR1 LGHNA and CDR2 YNFKEQ come from the germline V gene. CDR3 size: 15 residues. Trimming shortened V by 4 bases and J by 8 bases, and 17 bases separated the two germline ends. CDR3 coding DNA: TGTGCCAGCAGCCGGGTAGGACAGTCGAAAGAAAAACTGTTTTTT. Its protein is CASSRVGQSKEKLFF.

This clonotype was observed a few times. The rearrangement joins TRBV9 to TRBJ2-5; D perhaps matches TRBD2 (6 bases). This CDR3 contains 16 residues. The germline V gene has CDR1 SGDLS and CDR2 YYNGEE. Trimming took off 0 bases at V and 4 bases at J, with 16 bases between the two ends. The CDR3 protein is CASSVELSGGRETQYF. The CDR3 DNA is TGTGCCAGCAGCGTAGAACTTAGCGGAGGAAGAGAGACCCAGTACTTC. Using reference TRBV9 and TRBJ2-5 for the parts outside the CDR3, the full variable domain is DSGVTQTPKHLITATGQRVTLRCSPRSGDLSVYWYQQSLDQGLQFLIQYYNGEERAKGNILERFSAQQFPDLHSELNLSSLELGDSALYFCASSVELSGGRETQYFGPGTRLLVL.

There are a few counts of this clonotype. This rearrangement joins TRBV28 to TRBJ1-2, with a tentative D call TRBD1 (6 bases). The CDR3 runs 15 residues. From germline, CDR1 is MDHEN and CDR2 SYDVKM. Trimming took 6 bases from V and 5 from J, leaving 19 bases between them. CDR3 in DNA: TGTGCCAGCAGGGCAGGACAGCTCAGTGGGTATGGCTACACCTTC. This gives the protein CASRAGQLSGYGYTF.

The chain couples TRBV5-1 to TRBJ1-6, with D hard to call. This CDR3 is 16 amino acids long. Germline V CDR1 and CDR2: SGHRS, YFSETQ. Trimming cost V 1 base and J 9 bases, with 17 bases left between them. CDR3 coding DNA: TGCGCCAGCAGCTTGAGGGCAGGATTAGGAGTTTCACCCCTCCACTTT. This codes for CASSLRAGLGVSPLHF.

V and J are TRBV29-1 and TRBJ2-1; 7 nucleotides align to TRBD2. CDR1 and CDR2 from the germline V gene are SQVTM and ANQGSEA. This CDR3 contains 15 residues. Germline trimming cut 3 bases from V and 7 bases from J; bases unmatched to any gene: 12. Here the CDR3 reads CSVEVRRGSGNEQFF. DNA of the CDR3: TGCAGCGTTGAGGTACGGCGGGGGTCGGGGAATGAGCAGTTCTTC.

This clonotype was detected a few times. The genes are TRBV12-3 or TRBV12-4 and TRBJ2-7, with D possibly being TRBD2 (6 bases). V lost 6 bases and J lost 9, with 12 bases in between. The CDR3 loop spans 11 amino acids. The CDR3 nucleotides are TGTGCCAGCAGCCGTATGGGAGGGCAGTACTTC. Protein sequence: CASSRMGGQYF.

This clonotype has just a few counts. The chain uses TRBV24-1 and TRBJ2-1, with TRBD2 matching over 8 bases. J gave up 7 bases and V 4 bases, and 5 bases lay outside the gene matches. CDR3 length: 14 amino acids. The germline V gene encodes CDR1 KGHDR and CDR2 SFDVKD. DNA of the CDR3: TGTGCCACCAGTGACCGGGGACTAGGGAATGAGCAGTTCTTC. Translation: CATSDRGLGNEQFF.

The J gene is TRBJ2-5, the V gene TRBV6-5, with TRBD2 as a possible D gene (7 bases). V was shortened by 6 bases and J by 5 bases, with 19 bases between the two germline ends. CDR3 length: 15 residues. Germline assignment: CDR1 MNHEY and CDR2 SVGAGI. The CDR3, as DNA: TGTGCCAGCAGCCGGAAGGGGGGGCGTGGGGAGACCCAGTACTTC. Protein product: CASSRKGGRGETQYF.

This clonotype was counted only a few times. The rearrangement links TRBV7-2 to TRBJ2-1; TRBD1 agrees at 8 bases. The germline V gene encodes CDR1 SGHTA and CDR2 FQGNSA. J lost 6 bases, V lost 3 bases, and 7 bases had no gene match. The CDR3 is 15 amino acids. In DNA, the CDR3 is TGTGCCAGCAGCTTTGGACAGGGTTCACGCAATGAGCAGTTCTTC. Protein: CASSFGQGSRNEQFF. Supplemented by reference TRBV7-2 and TRBJ2-1, the full variable domain reads GAGVSQSPSNKVTEKGKDVELRCDPISGHTALYWYRQSLGQGLEFLIYFQGNSAPDKSGLPSDRFSAERTGGSVSTLTIQRTQQEDSAVYLCASSFGQGSRNEQFFGPGTRLTVL.

As DNA, the CDR3 is TGTGCCAGCAGCTCCCGTGGACAGGGGCACACCGGGGAGCTGTTTTTT. It is translated as CASSSRGQGHTGELFF. The chain has TRBV9 and TRBJ2-2; 9 positions agree with TRBD1. Germline V gene data show CDR1 as SGDLS and CDR2 as YYNGEE. The V gene end was trimmed by 4 bases and the J gene end by 3 bases; junction bases not matched to a gene: 7. CDR3 length: 16 residues.

The chain is built from TRBV20-1 and TRBJ2-7, with no clear D. The CDR3 is made up of 12 amino acids. Germline V CDR1 and CDR2: DFQATT, SNEGSKA (reference sequence). The V end lost 0 bases, the J end lost 4 bases, and 7 bases lay between the germline ends. DNA of the CDR3: TGCAGTGCTAGAGATGTGGGATACGAGCAGTACTTC. It is translated as CSARDVGYEQYF.

This clonotype occurred a few times. The V call is TRBV12-3 or TRBV12-4, the J call TRBJ2-4; D possibly matches TRBD1 or TRBD2 (5 bases each). The CDR3 loop spans 13 amino acids. Trimming stripped 6 bases from V and 6 bases from J, with 12 bases between. CDR3 in amino acids: CASSRDGTNIQYF. The CDR3 region has the DNA TGTGCCAGCAGCCGGGACGGGACAAACATTCAGTACTTC.

The chain uses TRBV7-9 and TRBJ1-2; D not certain. The CDR3 runs to 14 residues. Deletions cut 2 bases from V and 0 bases from J, with 7 bases between. Germline V gene sequence: CDR1 SEHNR, CDR2 FQNEAQ (reference sequence). As DNA, the CDR3 is TGTGCCAGCAGCTTAAGTGCAGCTAACTATGGCTACACCTTC. Amino acid sequence: CASSLSAANYGYTF.

The chain carries TRBV7-9 and TRBJ2-5; weak D call: TRBD2 (7 bases). Germline V gives CDR1 SEHNR, CDR2 FQNEAQ (reference sequence). CDR3 length: 15 amino acids. The germline V and J ends were trimmed by 7 bases and 5 bases, with 20 bases remaining between them. CDR3 nucleotides: TGTGCCAGCACCGACACCCGGGGGGCCGGGGAGACCCAGTACTTC. Encoded protein: CASTDTRGAGETQYF.